Listed below are T cell receptor beta chains from one sample, sequenced in a study of T-cell reconstitution after alpha-beta-depleted transplantation in children. TCRdb recomputed calls from the PCR reads with MiXCR, one row per CDR3 protein. The repertoire has a few hundred thousand distinct CDR3 sequences, approximately 13% of them found once; the top ten carry 2% to 2.5%. This sample comprised PBMCs, mostly from graft donor cells, obtained 360 days after TCRalphabeta/CD19-depleted stem cell transplant. The receptor source for this set is a male patient aged 10-17 years who had a stem cell transplant for acute myeloid leukemia, so the T cells may come from the graft donor. CDR3s include the opening cysteine and the closing phenylalanine or tryptophan. Fields, in order: V gene, clone size, J gene, D gene, CDR3 protein, CDR3 DNA. A D gene is named only where the DNA matches it firmly. Not all rows give a size; the values are once, few, many and, for expanded clones, a class.

v_gene: TRBV7-3
abundance: NA
j_gene: TRBJ2-5
d_gene: NA
CDR3aa: CASSLYGEETQYF
CDR3nt: TGTGCCAGCAGCTTATACGGGGAAGAGACCCAGTACTTC

v_gene: TRBV28
abundance: NA
j_gene: TRBJ2-7
d_gene: TRBD1
CDR3aa: CASSFRTGGYEQYF
CDR3nt: TGTGCCAGCAGTTTCCGGACAGGAGGTTACGAGCAGTACTTC

v_gene: TRBV20-1
abundance: few
j_gene: TRBJ2-1
d_gene: NA
CDR3aa: CSARAIYNEQFF
CDR3nt: TGCAGTGCTAGGGCCATCTACAATGAGCAGTTCTTC

v_gene: TRBV6-2/TRBV6-3
abundance: many
j_gene: TRBJ1-1
d_gene: NA
CDR3aa: CASSYAAGKVTEAFF
CDR3nt: TGTGCCAGCAGTTACGCCGCAGGGAAGGTCACTGAAGCTTTCTTT

v_gene: TRBV6-2/TRBV6-3
abundance: many
j_gene: TRBJ2-3
d_gene: NA
CDR3aa: CASSREDTQYF
CDR3nt: TGTGCCAGCTCAAGGGAGGATACGCAGTATTTT

v_gene: TRBV5-6
abundance: NA
j_gene: TRBJ1-5
d_gene: TRBD1
CDR3aa: CASSLKQGAIGNQPQHF
CDR3nt: TGTGCCAGCAGCTTGAAACAGGGGGCTATCGGCAATCAGCCCCAGCATTTT

v_gene: TRBV12-3/TRBV12-4
abundance: NA
j_gene: TRBJ2-7
d_gene: NA
CDR3aa: CASSFGGLLGEQYF
CDR3nt: TGTGCCAGCAGTTTTGGCGGGTTGCTCGGCGAGCAGTACTTC

v_gene: TRBV7-9
abundance: NA
j_gene: TRBJ2-3
d_gene: NA
CDR3aa: CASSLMLGDADTQYF
CDR3nt: TGTGCCAGCAGCTTAATGCTAGGAGACGCAGATACGCAGTATTTT

v_gene: TRBV19
abundance: NA
j_gene: TRBJ2-7
d_gene: NA
CDR3aa: CASSIDLVGTLYEQYF
CDR3nt: TGTGCCAGTAGTATAGATCTCGTGGGGACTCTTTACGAGCAGTACTTC

v_gene: TRBV7-3
abundance: NA
j_gene: TRBJ2-5
d_gene: TRBD2
CDR3aa: CASSKLAGGPWETQYF
CDR3nt: TGTGCCAGCAGTAAACTAGCGGGAGGGCCTTGGGAGACCCAGTACTTC

v_gene: TRBV29-1
abundance: many
j_gene: TRBJ2-7
d_gene: TRBD1
CDR3aa: CSVERRTGPDYEQYF
CDR3nt: TGCAGCGTTGAGAGGAGGACAGGACCCGACTACGAGCAGTACTTC

v_gene: TRBV2
abundance: many
j_gene: TRBJ2-3
d_gene: TRBD1
CDR3aa: CASSLSSSITGGRTDTQYF
CDR3nt: TGTGCCAGCAGTCTCAGCTCCAGCATCACAGGGGGACGCACAGATACGCAGTATTTT

v_gene: TRBV6-2/TRBV6-3
abundance: few
j_gene: TRBJ2-1
d_gene: NA
CDR3aa: CASSRSLPTILF
CDR3nt: TGTGCCAGCAGCCGCTCCCTTCCCACGATCCTCTTC

v_gene: TRBV9
abundance: NA
j_gene: TRBJ2-1
d_gene: NA
CDR3aa: CASSARPANEQFF
CDR3nt: TGTGCCAGCAGCGCGCGGCCGGCGAATGAGCAGTTCTTC

v_gene: TRBV7-8
abundance: few
j_gene: TRBJ2-7
d_gene: NA
CDR3aa: CASSLLYHEQYF
CDR3nt: TGTGCCAGCAGCTTATTGTACCACGAGCAGTACTTC

v_gene: TRBV7-3
abundance: NA
j_gene: TRBJ2-3
d_gene: NA
CDR3aa: CASSPSFGDTQYF
CDR3nt: TGTGCCAGCAGCCCCTCTTTTGGAGATACGCAGTATTTT

v_gene: TRBV29-1
abundance: many
j_gene: TRBJ1-1
d_gene: NA
CDR3aa: CSVSNTEAFF
CDR3nt: TGCAGCGTTTCTAACACTGAAGCTTTCTTT

v_gene: TRBV28
abundance: few
j_gene: TRBJ2-7
d_gene: TRBD2
CDR3aa: CASTFGGSNYEQYF
CDR3nt: TGTGCCAGCACCTTCGGCGGGAGTAATTACGAGCAGTACTTC

v_gene: TRBV7-1
abundance: NA
j_gene: TRBJ2-3
d_gene: NA
CDR3aa: CASSSAGGSTDTQYF
CDR3nt: TGTGCCAGCAGCTCAGCAGGGGGTTCGACAGATACGCAGTATTTT

v_gene: TRBV15
abundance: few
j_gene: TRBJ2-2
d_gene: NA
CDR3aa: CATSRAGTLITGELFF
CDR3nt: TGTGCCACCAGCAGAGCCGGGACCCTCATCACCGGGGAGCTGTTTTTT

v_gene: TRBV24-1
abundance: NA
j_gene: TRBJ2-3
d_gene: TRBD1
CDR3aa: CATSDRTGYGSTDTQYF
CDR3nt: TGTGCCACCAGTGATCGGACAGGGTACGGGAGCACAGATACGCAGTATTTT

v_gene: TRBV14
abundance: NA
j_gene: TRBJ1-6
d_gene: NA
CDR3aa: CASSQDRGRSLPLHF
CDR3nt: TGTGCCAGCAGCCAAGATAGGGGACGGAGTTTACCCCTCCACTTT

v_gene: TRBV12-3/TRBV12-4
abundance: NA
j_gene: TRBJ1-2
d_gene: TRBD1
CDR3aa: CASSLLGTGRGGGYTF
CDR3nt: TGTGCCAGCAGTTTACTAGGGACAGGCCGGGGTGGTGGCTACACCTTC

v_gene: TRBV6-1
abundance: few
j_gene: TRBJ2-6
d_gene: TRBD1
CDR3aa: CASSQDRGGPGANVLTF
CDR3nt: TGTGCCAGCAGTCAAGACAGGGGGGGGCCTGGGGCCAACGTCCTGACTTTC

v_gene: TRBV7-2
abundance: many
j_gene: TRBJ2-5
d_gene: NA
CDR3aa: CASSSIGLSRETQYF
CDR3nt: TGTGCCAGCAGCTCTATAGGACTGTCCCGCGAGACCCAGTACTTC

v_gene: TRBV20-1
abundance: few
j_gene: TRBJ1-5
d_gene: NA
CDR3aa: CSPRDGNQPQHF
CDR3nt: TGCAGTCCCCGCGACGGGAACCAGCCCCAGCATTTT

v_gene: TRBV28
abundance: NA
j_gene: TRBJ2-7
d_gene: NA
CDR3aa: CASSLPPGVYEQYF
CDR3nt: TGTGCCAGCAGCCTTCCGCCAGGGGTGTACGAGCAGTACTTC

v_gene: TRBV7-8
abundance: few
j_gene: TRBJ2-5
d_gene: NA
CDR3aa: CASSFWARVKPTQETQYF
CDR3nt: TGTGCCAGCAGCTTCTGGGCCAGAGTCAAACCAACACAAGAGACCCAGTACTTC

v_gene: TRBV14
abundance: many
j_gene: TRBJ2-1
d_gene: NA
CDR3aa: CASSPDLRSPEQFF
CDR3nt: TGTGCCAGCAGCCCGGACCTTAGGAGTCCTGAGCAGTTCTTC

v_gene: TRBV29-1
abundance: few
j_gene: TRBJ2-2
d_gene: NA
CDR3aa: CSAEEGANTGELFF
CDR3nt: TGCAGCGCCGAGGAGGGCGCGAACACCGGGGAGCTGTTTTTT

v_gene: TRBV4-1
abundance: NA
j_gene: TRBJ2-7
d_gene: NA
CDR3aa: CASSQVQGLYEQYF
CDR3nt: TGCGCCAGCAGCCAAGTGCAGGGGTTATACGAGCAGTACTTC

v_gene: TRBV28
abundance: NA
j_gene: TRBJ2-1
d_gene: TRBD2
CDR3aa: CASSFLPRGLAGGPSYNEQFF
CDR3nt: TGTGCCAGCAGTTTCCTCCCGAGGGGACTAGCGGGAGGGCCCTCCTACAATGAGCAGTTCTTC

v_gene: TRBV28
abundance: few
j_gene: TRBJ1-4
d_gene: TRBD1
CDR3aa: CASSLLDRGRGEKLFF
CDR3nt: TGTGCCAGCAGTTTACTTGACAGGGGAAGAGGTGAAAAACTGTTTTTT

v_gene: TRBV11-1
abundance: many
j_gene: TRBJ2-3
d_gene: TRBD1
CDR3aa: CASSRGQGGDTQYF
CDR3nt: TGTGCCAGCAGCCGAGGACAGGGTGGGGATACGCAGTATTTT

v_gene: TRBV28
abundance: few
j_gene: TRBJ2-7
d_gene: NA
CDR3aa: CASSSHRLQGYEQYF
CDR3nt: TGTGCCAGCAGTTCCCACCGACTGCAGGGCTACGAGCAGTACTTC

v_gene: TRBV5-1
abundance: NA
j_gene: TRBJ2-1
d_gene: NA
CDR3aa: CASSLEGVNEQFF
CDR3nt: TGCGCCAGCAGCTTGGAGGGGGTTAATGAGCAGTTCTTC

v_gene: TRBV7-3
abundance: few
j_gene: TRBJ2-3
d_gene: TRBD2
CDR3aa: CASSVTSGPTDTQYF
CDR3nt: TGTGCCAGCAGCGTGACTAGCGGCCCCACAGATACGCAGTATTTT